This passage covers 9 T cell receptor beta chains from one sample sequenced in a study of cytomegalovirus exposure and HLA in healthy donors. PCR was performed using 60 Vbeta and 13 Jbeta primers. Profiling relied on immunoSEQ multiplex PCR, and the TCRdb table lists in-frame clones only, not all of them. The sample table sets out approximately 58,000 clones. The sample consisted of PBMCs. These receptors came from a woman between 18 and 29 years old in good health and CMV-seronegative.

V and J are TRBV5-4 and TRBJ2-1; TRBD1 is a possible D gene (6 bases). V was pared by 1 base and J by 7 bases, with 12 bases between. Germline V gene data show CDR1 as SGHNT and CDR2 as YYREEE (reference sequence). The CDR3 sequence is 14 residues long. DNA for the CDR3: TGTGCCAGCAGCTTGTCGGACAGACGAAATGAGCAGTTCTTC. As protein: CASSLSDRRNEQFF.

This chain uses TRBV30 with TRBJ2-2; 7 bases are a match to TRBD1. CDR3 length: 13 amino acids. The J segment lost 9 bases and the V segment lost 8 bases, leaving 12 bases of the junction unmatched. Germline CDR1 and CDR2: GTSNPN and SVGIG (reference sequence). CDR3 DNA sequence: TGTGCCGGGTTTGGGACAGTCGAAAGGGAGCTGTTTTTT. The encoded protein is CAGFGTVERELFF.

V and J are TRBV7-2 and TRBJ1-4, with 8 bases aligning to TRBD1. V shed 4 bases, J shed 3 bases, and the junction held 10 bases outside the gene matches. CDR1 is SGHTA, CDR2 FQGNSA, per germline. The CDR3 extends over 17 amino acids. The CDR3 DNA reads TGTGCCAGCAGCTCCTTCCCGGGACAGGTTTCTAATGAAAAACTGTTTTTT. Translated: CASSSFPGQVSNEKLFF.

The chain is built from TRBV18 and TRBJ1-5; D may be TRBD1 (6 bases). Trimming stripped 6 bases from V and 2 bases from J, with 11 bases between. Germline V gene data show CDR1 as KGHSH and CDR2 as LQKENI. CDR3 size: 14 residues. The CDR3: CASSEGGGNQPQHF. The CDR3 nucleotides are TGTGCCAGCTCGGAGGGGGGGGGCAATCAGCCCCAGCATTTT.

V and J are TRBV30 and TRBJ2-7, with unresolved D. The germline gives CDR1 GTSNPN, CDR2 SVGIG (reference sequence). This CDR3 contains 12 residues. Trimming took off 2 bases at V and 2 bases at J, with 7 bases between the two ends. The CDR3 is CAWSRVAYEQYF. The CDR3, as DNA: TGTGCCTGGAGTCGGGTGGCCTACGAGCAGTACTTC. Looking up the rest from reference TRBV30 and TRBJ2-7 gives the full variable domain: SQTIHQWPATLVQPVGSPLSLECTVEGTSNPNLYWYRQAAGRGLQLLFYSVGIGQISSEVPQNLSASRPQDRQFILSSKKLLLSDSGFYLCAWSRVAYEQYFGPGTRLTVT.

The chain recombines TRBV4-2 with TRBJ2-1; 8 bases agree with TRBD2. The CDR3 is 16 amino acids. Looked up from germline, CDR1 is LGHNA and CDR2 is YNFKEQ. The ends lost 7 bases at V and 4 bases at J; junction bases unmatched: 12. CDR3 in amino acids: CASTYRGAGGYNEQFF. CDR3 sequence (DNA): TGTGCCAGCACCTACCGCGGGGCGGGAGGTTACAATGAGCAGTTCTTC.

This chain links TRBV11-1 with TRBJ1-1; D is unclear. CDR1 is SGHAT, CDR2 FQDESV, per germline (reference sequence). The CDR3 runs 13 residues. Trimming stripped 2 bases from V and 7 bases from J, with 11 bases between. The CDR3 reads CASSLFDYLEAFF. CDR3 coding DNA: TGTGCCAGCAGCTTATTTGACTACCTTGAAGCTTTCTTT.

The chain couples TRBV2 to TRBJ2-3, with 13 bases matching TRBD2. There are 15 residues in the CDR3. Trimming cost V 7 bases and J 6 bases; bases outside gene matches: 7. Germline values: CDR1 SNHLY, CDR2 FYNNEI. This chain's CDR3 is CASTGGTSGVDTQYF. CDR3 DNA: TGTGCCAGCACCGGTGGGACTAGCGGGGTGGATACGCAGTATTTT.

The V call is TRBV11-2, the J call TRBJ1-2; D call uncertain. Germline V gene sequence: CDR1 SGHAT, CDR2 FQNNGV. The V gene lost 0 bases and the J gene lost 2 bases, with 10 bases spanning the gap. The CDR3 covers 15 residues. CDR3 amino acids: CASSLDPQANYGYTF. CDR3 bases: TGTGCCAGCAGCTTAGATCCGCAGGCCAACTATGGCTACACCTTC. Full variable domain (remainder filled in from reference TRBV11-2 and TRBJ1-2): EAGVAQSPRYKIIEKRQSVAFWCNPISGHATLYWYQQILGQGPKLLIQFQNNGVVDDSQLPKDRFSAERLKGVDSTLKIQPAKLEDSAVYLCASSLDPQANYGYTFGSGTRLTVV.